The clone carrying this TCR beta chain was counted only a few times. Methods used by the authors: Reference gene primers were amplified, and this amplification served to estimate nucleated cell counts. Assay used: immunoSEQ multiplex PCR; TCRdb lists only in-frame clones, some missing. That table is the source of V, J and clone size, and D and trimming were worked out from the DNA. The sample lists fewer than 95,000 clones; 86% were seen once. The CDR3 is 13 residues long. This record belongs to a study of blood T cell repertoires in COVID-19. Whole-study context: Samples taken during acute and convalescent COVID-19 were collected in the United States, Italy and Spain. From T cells, B-cell-depleted T cells, or PBMCs came the material, which was cDNA or gDNA.

The origin of this receptor is a man aged 45-65 years with active or convalescent COVID-19. The V and J genes are TRBV7-5 and TRBJ1-5; the table names TRBD1, a call not compared with the DNA. TRBV7-5 is a known pseudogene. The source material was peripheral blood. CDR3 DNA: TGTGCCAGAAGCTCTGACAGGGATCAGCCCCAGCATTTT. Amino acids: CARSSDRDQPQHF.